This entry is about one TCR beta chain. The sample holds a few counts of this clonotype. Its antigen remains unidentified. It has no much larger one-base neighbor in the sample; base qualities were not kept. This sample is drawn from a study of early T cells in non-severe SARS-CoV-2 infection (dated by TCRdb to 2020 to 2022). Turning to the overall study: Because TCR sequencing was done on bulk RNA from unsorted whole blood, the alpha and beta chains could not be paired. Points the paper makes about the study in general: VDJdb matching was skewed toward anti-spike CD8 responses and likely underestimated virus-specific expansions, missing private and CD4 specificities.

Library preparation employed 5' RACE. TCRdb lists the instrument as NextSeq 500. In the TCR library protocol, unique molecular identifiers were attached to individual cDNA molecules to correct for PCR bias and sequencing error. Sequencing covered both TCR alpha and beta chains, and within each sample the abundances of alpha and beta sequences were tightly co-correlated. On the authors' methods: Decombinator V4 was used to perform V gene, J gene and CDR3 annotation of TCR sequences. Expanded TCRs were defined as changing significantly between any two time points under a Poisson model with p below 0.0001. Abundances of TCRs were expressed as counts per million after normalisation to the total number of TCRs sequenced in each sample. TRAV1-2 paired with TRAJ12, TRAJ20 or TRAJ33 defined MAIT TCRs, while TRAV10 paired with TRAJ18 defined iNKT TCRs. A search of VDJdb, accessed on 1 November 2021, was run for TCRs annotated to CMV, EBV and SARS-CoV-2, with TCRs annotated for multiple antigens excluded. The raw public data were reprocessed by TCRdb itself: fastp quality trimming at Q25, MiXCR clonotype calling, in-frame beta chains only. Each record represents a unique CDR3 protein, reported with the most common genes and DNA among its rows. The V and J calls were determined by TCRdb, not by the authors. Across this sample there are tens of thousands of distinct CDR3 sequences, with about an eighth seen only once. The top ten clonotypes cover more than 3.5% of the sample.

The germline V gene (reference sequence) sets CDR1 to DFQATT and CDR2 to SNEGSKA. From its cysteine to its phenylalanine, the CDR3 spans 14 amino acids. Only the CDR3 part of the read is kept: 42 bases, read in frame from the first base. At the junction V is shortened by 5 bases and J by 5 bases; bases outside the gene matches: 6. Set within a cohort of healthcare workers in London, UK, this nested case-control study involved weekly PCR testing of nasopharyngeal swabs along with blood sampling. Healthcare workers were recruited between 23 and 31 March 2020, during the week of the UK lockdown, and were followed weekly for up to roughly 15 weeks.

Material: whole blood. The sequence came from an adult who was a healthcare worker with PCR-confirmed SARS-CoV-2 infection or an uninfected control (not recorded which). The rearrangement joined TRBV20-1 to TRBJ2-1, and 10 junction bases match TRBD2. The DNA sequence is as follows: TGCAGTGCTTTCCCGGGACTAGCGAACAATGAGCAGTTCTTC. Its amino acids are CSAFPGLANNEQFF.